This is a list of T cell receptor beta chains from one sample in a study of T cells after yellow fever vaccination. TCRdb itself ran the 5' RACE reads through MiXCR, one entry per CDR3 protein. The sample records just under 600,000 distinct CDR3 sequences, approximately 15% being singletons. The sample was PBMCs, taken on the day of the yellow fever booster vaccination. The receptors shown here come from a man aged 25-45 years who received the YFV17D yellow fever vaccine. The CDR3 runs from the conserved cysteine through the conserved F or W. D genes are given only for firm matches. Size values are once, few and many counts, or a class for expanded clones, and some rows have none.

CDR3: CASSLGVSGRANEQYF
DNA: TGCGCCAGCAGCTTGGGTGTTAGCGGGAGGGCCAACGAGCAGTACTTC
D: TRBD2
J: TRBJ2-7
V: TRBV5-1
size: -
length: 16

CDR3: CSVEDLQVRPETQYF
DNA: TGCAGCGTTGAAGATCTTCAAGTCAGGCCGGAGACCCAGTACTTC
D: -
J: TRBJ2-5
V: TRBV29-1
size: few
length: 15

CDR3: CATSRDRTDTQYF
DNA: TGTGCCACCAGCAGAGATCGAACAGATACGCAGTATTTT
D: -
J: TRBJ2-3
V: TRBV15
size: -
length: 13

CDR3: CSVTADRTNTGELFF
DNA: TGCAGCGTTACTGCCGACAGGACGAACACCGGGGAGCTGTTTTTT
D: -
J: TRBJ2-2
V: TRBV29-1
size: -
length: 15

CDR3: CASSVGTGALGEQYF
DNA: TGTGCCAGCAGCGTAGGGACGGGGGCCCTCGGCGAGCAGTACTTC
D: -
J: TRBJ2-7
V: TRBV9
size: -
length: 15

CDR3: CSLLVDTQYF
DNA: TGCAGCCTCCTAGTTGATACGCAGTATTTT
D: -
J: TRBJ2-3
V: TRBV29-1
size: -
length: 10

CDR3: CATSRGGRYEQFF
DNA: TGTGCCACCAGCAGAGGTGGTAGGTATGAGCAGTTCTTC
D: -
J: TRBJ2-1
V: TRBV15
size: many
length: 13

CDR3: CASSYPGLAPNNEQFF
DNA: TGTGCCAGCAGTTACCCGGGACTAGCGCCTAACAATGAGCAGTTCTTC
D: TRBD2
J: TRBJ2-1
V: TRBV6-5
size: many
length: 16

CDR3: CASSFSSLNTGELFF
DNA: TGTGCCAGCAGCTTCAGCAGTTTGAACACCGGGGAGCTGTTTTTT
D: -
J: TRBJ2-2
V: TRBV7-2
size: -
length: 15

CDR3: CASSQVGGSLDNEQFF
DNA: TGCGCCAGCAGCCAAGTGGGCGGGAGTTTGGACAATGAGCAGTTCTTC
D: TRBD2
J: TRBJ2-1
V: TRBV4-3
size: -
length: 16

CDR3: CSAHRTGQETQYF
DNA: TGCAGTGCTCATAGGACGGGACAAGAGACCCAGTACTTC
D: -
J: TRBJ2-5
V: TRBV20-1
size: -
length: 13

CDR3: CASGRLKNTEAFF
DNA: TGTGCCTCAGGAAGGCTCAAGAACACTGAAGCTTTCTTT
D: -
J: TRBJ1-1
V: TRBV27
size: once
length: 13

CDR3: CAWVGRANYEQYF
DNA: TGTGCCTGGGTGGGCAGGGCGAACTACGAGCAGTACTTC
D: -
J: TRBJ2-7
V: TRBV30
size: many
length: 13

CDR3: CASRLTGGWSDTQYF
DNA: TGTGCCAGCAGATTAACAGGGGGGTGGTCAGATACGCAGTATTTT
D: TRBD1
J: TRBJ2-3
V: TRBV27
size: -
length: 15

CDR3: CAISEEGFVGYTF
DNA: TGTGCCATCAGTGAAGAAGGGTTCGTTGGCTACACCTTC
D: -
J: TRBJ1-2
V: TRBV10-3
size: few
length: 13

CDR3: CSVEDHQGAYEQYF
DNA: TGCAGCGTTGAAGATCACCAGGGGGCCTACGAGCAGTACTTC
D: TRBD1
J: TRBJ2-7
V: TRBV29-1
size: few
length: 14

CDR3: CASRVDRVLDEQFF
DNA: TGCGCCAGTCGGGTGGACAGGGTTTTGGATGAGCAGTTCTTC
D: TRBD1
J: TRBJ2-1
V: TRBV5-1
size: -
length: 14

CDR3: CASSLRVLLAGAYNEQFF
DNA: TGTGCCAGCAGTTTAAGGGTGCTATTAGCGGGAGCCTACAATGAGCAGTTCTTC
D: TRBD2
J: TRBJ2-1
V: TRBV28
size: -
length: 18

CDR3: CASSQEASGTYEQYF
DNA: TGCGCCAGCAGCCAAGAGGCTAGCGGGACCTACGAGCAGTACTTC
D: TRBD2
J: TRBJ2-7
V: TRBV4-3
size: few
length: 15

CDR3: CASSSPTGYTRSIYNEQFF
DNA: TGTGCCAGCAGCTCGCCAACAGGGTACACCCGGTCCATTTACAATGAGCAGTTCTTC
D: -
J: TRBJ2-1
V: TRBV11-2
size: -
length: 19

CDR3: CASRGQAYEQYF
DNA: TGTGCCAGCAGGGGACAGGCCTACGAGCAGTACTTC
D: TRBD1
J: TRBJ2-7
V: TRBV27
size: -
length: 12

CDR3: CASSLAASGELFF
DNA: TGTGCCAGCAGCTTAGCGGCGTCCGGGGAGCTGTTTTTT
D: -
J: TRBJ2-2
V: TRBV7-8
size: many
length: 13